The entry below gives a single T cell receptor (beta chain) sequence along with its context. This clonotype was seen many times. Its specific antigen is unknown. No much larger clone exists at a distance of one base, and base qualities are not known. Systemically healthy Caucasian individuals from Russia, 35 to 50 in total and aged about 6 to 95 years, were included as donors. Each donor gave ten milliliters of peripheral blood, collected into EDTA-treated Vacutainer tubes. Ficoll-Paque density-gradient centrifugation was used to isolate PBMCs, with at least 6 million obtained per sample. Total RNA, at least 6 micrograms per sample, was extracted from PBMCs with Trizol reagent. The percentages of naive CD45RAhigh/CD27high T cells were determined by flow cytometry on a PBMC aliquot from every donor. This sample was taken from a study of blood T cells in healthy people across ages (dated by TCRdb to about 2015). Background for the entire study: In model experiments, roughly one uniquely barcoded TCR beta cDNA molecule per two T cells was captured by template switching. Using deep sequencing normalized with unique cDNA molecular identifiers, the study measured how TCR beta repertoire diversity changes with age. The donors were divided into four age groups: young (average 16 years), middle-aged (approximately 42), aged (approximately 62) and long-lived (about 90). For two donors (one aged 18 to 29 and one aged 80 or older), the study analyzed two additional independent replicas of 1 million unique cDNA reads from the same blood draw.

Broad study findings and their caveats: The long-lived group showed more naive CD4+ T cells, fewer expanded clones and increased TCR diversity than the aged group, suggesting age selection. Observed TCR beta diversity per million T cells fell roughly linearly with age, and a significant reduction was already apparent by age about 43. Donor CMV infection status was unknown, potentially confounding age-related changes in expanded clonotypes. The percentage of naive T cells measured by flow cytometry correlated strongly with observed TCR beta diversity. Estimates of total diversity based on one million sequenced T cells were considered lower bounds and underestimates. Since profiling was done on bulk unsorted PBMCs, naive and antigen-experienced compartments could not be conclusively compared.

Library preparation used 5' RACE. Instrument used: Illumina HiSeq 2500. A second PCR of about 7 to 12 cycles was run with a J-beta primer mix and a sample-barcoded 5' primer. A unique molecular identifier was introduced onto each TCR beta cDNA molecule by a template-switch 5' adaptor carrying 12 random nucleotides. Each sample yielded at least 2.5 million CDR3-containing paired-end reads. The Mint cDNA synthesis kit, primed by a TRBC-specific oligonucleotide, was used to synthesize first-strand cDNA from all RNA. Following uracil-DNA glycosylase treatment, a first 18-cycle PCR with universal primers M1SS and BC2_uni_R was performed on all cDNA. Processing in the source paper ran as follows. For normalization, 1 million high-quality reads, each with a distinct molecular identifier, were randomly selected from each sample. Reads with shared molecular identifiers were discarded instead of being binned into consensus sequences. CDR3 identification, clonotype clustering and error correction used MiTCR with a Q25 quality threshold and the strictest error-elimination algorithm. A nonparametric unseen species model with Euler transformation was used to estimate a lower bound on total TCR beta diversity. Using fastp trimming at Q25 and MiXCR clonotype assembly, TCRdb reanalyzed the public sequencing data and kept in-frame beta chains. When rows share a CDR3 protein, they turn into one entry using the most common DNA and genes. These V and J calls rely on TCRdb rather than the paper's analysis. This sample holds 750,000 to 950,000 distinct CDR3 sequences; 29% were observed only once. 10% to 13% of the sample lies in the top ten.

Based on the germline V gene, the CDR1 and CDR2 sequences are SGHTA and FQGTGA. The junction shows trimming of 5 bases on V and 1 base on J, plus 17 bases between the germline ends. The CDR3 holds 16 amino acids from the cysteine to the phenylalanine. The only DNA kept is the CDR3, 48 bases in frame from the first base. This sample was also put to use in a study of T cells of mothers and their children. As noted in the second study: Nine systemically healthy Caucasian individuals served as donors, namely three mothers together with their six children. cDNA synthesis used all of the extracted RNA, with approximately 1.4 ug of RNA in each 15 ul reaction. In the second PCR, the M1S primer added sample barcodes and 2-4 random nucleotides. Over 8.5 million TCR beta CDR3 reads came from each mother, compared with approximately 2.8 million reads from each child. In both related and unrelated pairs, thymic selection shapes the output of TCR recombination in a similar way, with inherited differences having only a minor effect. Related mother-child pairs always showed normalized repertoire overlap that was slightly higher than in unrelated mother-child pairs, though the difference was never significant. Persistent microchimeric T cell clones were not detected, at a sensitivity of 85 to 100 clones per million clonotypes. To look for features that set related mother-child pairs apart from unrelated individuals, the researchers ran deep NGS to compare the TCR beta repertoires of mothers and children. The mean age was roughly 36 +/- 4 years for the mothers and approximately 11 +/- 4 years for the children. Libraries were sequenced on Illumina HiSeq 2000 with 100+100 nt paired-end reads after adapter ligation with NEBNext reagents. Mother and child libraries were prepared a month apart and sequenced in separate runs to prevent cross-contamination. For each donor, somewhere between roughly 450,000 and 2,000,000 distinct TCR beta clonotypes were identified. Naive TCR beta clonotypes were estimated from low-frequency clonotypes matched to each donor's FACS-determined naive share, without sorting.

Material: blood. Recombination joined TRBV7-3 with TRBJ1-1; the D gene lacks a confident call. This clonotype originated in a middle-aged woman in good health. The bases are TGTGCCAGCAGCCCCTTCCCCAGTAGGACGAACACTGAAGCTTTCTTT. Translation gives CASSPFPSRTNTEAFF. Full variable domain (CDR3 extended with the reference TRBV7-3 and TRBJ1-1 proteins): GAGVSQTPSNKVTEKGKYVELRCDPISGHTALYWYRQSLGQGPEFLIYFQGTGAADDSGLPNDRFFAVRPEGSVSTLKIQRTERGDSAVYLCASSPFPSRTNTEAFFGQGTRLTVV.